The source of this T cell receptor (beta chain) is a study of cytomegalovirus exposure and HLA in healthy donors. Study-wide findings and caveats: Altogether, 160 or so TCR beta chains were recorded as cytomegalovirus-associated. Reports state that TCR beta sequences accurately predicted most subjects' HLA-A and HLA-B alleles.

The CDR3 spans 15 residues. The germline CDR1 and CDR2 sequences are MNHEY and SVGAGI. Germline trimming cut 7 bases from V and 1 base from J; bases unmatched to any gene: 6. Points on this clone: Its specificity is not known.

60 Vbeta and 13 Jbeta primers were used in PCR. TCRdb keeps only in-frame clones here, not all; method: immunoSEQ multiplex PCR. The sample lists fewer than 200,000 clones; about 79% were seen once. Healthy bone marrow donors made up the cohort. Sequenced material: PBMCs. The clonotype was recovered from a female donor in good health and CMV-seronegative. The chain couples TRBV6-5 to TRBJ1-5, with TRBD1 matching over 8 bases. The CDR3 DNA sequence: TGTGCCAGCACCTGGACAGGGCTGAGCAATCAGCCCCAGCATTTT. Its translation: CASTWTGLSNQPQHF.